The T cell receptor (beta chain) under discussion was sequenced for a study of T-cell memory formation after mild COVID-19. Study-level points and caveats: Prior to infection, memory already included some responding clones, suggesting cross-reactive memory joined. Among clones peaking at day 37 in the second wave, SARS-CoV-2 specificity remained unconfirmed.

After removal of 1 base from V and 6 bases from J, the junction contained 7 bases not matched to a gene. In germline, CDR1 is SGHDT, CDR2 YYEEEE. The CDR3 has 15 amino acids. Regarding this clonotype: No antigen is known for it.

Each CDR3 protein is one row after TCRdb ran MiXCR on the 5' RACE reads. The sample records some 130,000 distinct CDR3 sequences, almost 25% being singletons. This TCR was recovered from an adult woman who had mild COVID-19 (a few samples of this study predate the infection). Cell type and time point are not known. The specimen was PBMCs or a T cell subset sorted from them (not recorded which). The V and J genes are TRBV5-6 and TRBJ2-3; TRBD2 agrees at 8 bases. The CDR3 loop is CASSLTRGALDTQYF. CDR3 bases: TGTGCCAGCAGCTTGACGCGGGGGGCACTTGATACGCAGTATTTT.